The 26 T cell receptor beta chains below all came from one sample that was sequenced in a study of OX40 agonist ivuxolimab in advanced cancers. Here immunoSEQ multiplex PCR was the method, and the copy in TCRdb shows in-frame clones only, minus some. The data contain almost 80,000 clones, about 84% of them seen just once; the ten biggest clones take up approximately 0.44%. The specimen was CD4+ or CD8+ T cells sorted from blood, collected in a trial of the OX40 agonist ivuxolimab. The receptors come from an adult with an advanced solid tumor such as melanoma, head and neck, liver or kidney cancer.

The V and J genes are TRBV19 and TRBJ2-7; TRBD2 might be the D (6 bases). The V and J ends lost 2 bases and 4 bases respectively, with 15 bases between them. The CDR3 is made up of 15 amino acids. CDR1 and CDR2 (germline): LNHDA, SQIVND (reference sequence). CDR3 bases: TGTGCCAGTAGTATAAGTATTAACGGGGGATACGAGCAGTACGTC. Translated: CASSISINGGYEQYV.

The chain employs TRBV10-1 and TRBJ2-3; 8 nucleotides line up with TRBD2. Germline V gives CDR1 WNHNN, CDR2 SYGVQD (reference sequence). The CDR3 loop spans 14 amino acids. V lost 2 bases, J lost 6 bases, and 4 bases stayed unmatched. The CDR3 DNA is TGCGCCAGCAGTGAGGCGGGGGGCCCTGATACGCAGTATTTT. Amino acids: CASSEAGGPDTQYF.

Only a few counts were recorded for this clone. J is TRBJ1-5 and V is TRBV2; D unresolved. Trimming pared 6 bases from V and 7 bases from J, leaving 13 bases between. Germline lookup yields CDR1 SNHLY and CDR2 FYNNEI. The CDR3 spans 13 residues. This chain's CDR3 is CASRSGLRQPQHF. CDR3 DNA sequence: TGTGCCAGCAGGTCAGGCCTCAGGCAGCCCCAGCATTTT.

The gene calls are TRBV9 and TRBJ2-3; perhaps TRBD1 as D (5 bases). Trimming took 0 bases from V and 2 from J, leaving 10 bases between them. The germline V gene encodes CDR1 SGDLS and CDR2 YYNGEE. The CDR3 loop spans 15 amino acids. The CDR3 is CASSVAGQNTDTQYF. CDR3 nucleotide sequence: TGTGCCAGCAGCGTAGCAGGGCAGAACACAGATACGCAGTATTTT. The full variable domain, in which reference TRBV9 and TRBJ2-3 provide the parts outside the CDR3, is DSGVTQTPKHLITATGQRVTLRCSPRSGDLSVYWYQQSLDQGLQFLIQYYNGEERAKGNILERFSAQQFPDLHSELNLSSLELGDSALYFCASSVAGQNTDTQYFGPGTRLTVL.

The chain employs TRBV28 and TRBJ1-6; 8 nucleotides align to TRBD1. The CDR3 length is 14 residues. Germline-derived CDR1 and CDR2 are MDHEN and SYDVKM. J was trimmed by 4 bases and V by 8 bases; bases with no gene match: 4. In DNA form, the CDR3 reads TGTGCCAGCCAGGGGGCCAGGTATAATTCACCCCTCCACTTT. Residues: CASQGARYNSPLHF.

This chain joins TRBV29-1 and TRBJ1-1, with 10 bases that match TRBD1. Per the germline V gene, CDR1 is SQVTM and CDR2 is ANQGSEA. The CDR3 runs to 16 residues. V shed 6 bases and J 6 bases; nucleotides not matched to a gene: 16. The CDR3 DNA reads as TGCAGCGTCGACAGGGGGCTCGGGTTCGGGCTTCCTGAAGCTTTCTTT. Encoded protein: CSVDRGLGFGLPEAFF.

The V and J genes are TRBV19 and TRBJ1-1; 9 nucleotides agree with TRBD1. Per germline, CDR1 LNHDA and CDR2 SQIVND (reference sequence). Trimming took 5 bases from V and 0 from J; bases not matched to a gene: 7. CDR3 length equals 16 residues. CDR3 residues: CASSLGQGMMNTEAFF. DNA of the CDR3: TGTGCCAGTAGTCTCGGACAGGGGATGATGAACACTGAAGCTTTCTTT.

This clone was observed a single time. The chain has TRBV29-1 and TRBJ2-6, with 10 bases fitting TRBD1. The CDR3 has 15 amino acids. Germline loops: CDR1 SQVTM, CDR2 ANQGSEA. Unmatched junction bases numbered 3, after V lost 6 bases and J lost 1 base. In nucleotides, the CDR3 is TGCAGCGTCCGACAGGGGGCTTCTGGGGCCAACGTCCTGACTTTC. This sequence encodes CSVRQGASGANVLTF.

The rearrangement joins TRBV6-9 to TRBJ1-5; D possibly corresponds to TRBD1 (6 bases). This CDR3 spans 14 amino acids. Looked up from germline, CDR1 is MNHGY and CDR2 is SVAAGI. V was shortened by 5 bases and J by 0 bases, with 8 bases between the two germline ends. Here the CDR3 reads CASSGDNSNQPQHF. The CDR3 DNA reads TGTGCCAGCAGTGGGGACAATAGCAATCAGCCCCAGCATTTT.

The CDR3 here is CASSQNGALQPQHF. DNA of the CDR3: TGTGCCAGCAGCCAAAACGGGGCACTGCAGCCCCAGCATTTT. V and J are TRBV7-2 and TRBJ1-5, with TRBD1 as a possible D gene (5 bases). This CDR3 spans 14 amino acids. The germline V gene encodes CDR1 SGHTA and CDR2 FQGNSA. V was clipped by 5 bases and J by 7 bases, with 15 bases between them.

The rearrangement links TRBV29-1 to TRBJ2-5, with a possible D match to TRBD2 (6 bases). This CDR3 has 13 amino acids. V was trimmed by 2 bases and J by 5 bases, leaving 12 bases between them. Germline CDR1 is SQVTM and CDR2 is ANQGSEA. Written as DNA, the CDR3 is TGCAGCGTTGAACTTACACGGGGGGAGACCCAGTACTTC. Translated: CSVELTRGETQYF. Full variable domain (rest looked up from reference TRBV29-1 and TRBJ2-5): SAVISQKPSRDICQRGTSLTIQCQVDSQVTMMFWYRQQPGQSLTLIATANQGSEATYESGFVIDKFPISRPNLTFSTLTVSNMSPEDSSIYLCSVELTRGETQYFGPGTRLLVL.

The chain carries TRBV7-8 and TRBJ1-5, with TRBD1 matching 7 bases. CDR1 is SGHVS, CDR2 FQNEAQ, per germline. V dropped 5 bases and J dropped 10; count of bases not matched to a gene: 5. The CDR3 is 12 amino acids. CDR3 region: CASSPRTGPQHF. Written as DNA, the CDR3 is TGTGCCAGCAGCCCAAGGACAGGTCCCCAGCATTTT.

The V call is TRBV7-9, the J call TRBJ2-2; D is ambiguous. Germline assignment: CDR1 SEHNR and CDR2 FQNEAQ (reference sequence). The CDR3 consists of 13 residues. The V end lost 2 bases, the J end lost 5 bases, and 6 bases lay between the germline ends. Here the CDR3 reads CASSLPGTGELFF. In DNA, the CDR3 is TGTGCCAGCAGCTTACCAGGAACCGGGGAGCTGTTTTTT.

This clone was counted only a few times. The V call is TRBV27, the J call TRBJ1-6; no definite D call. This CDR3 spans 15 amino acids. V was cut by 0 bases and J by 4 bases, with 7 bases left in between. CDR1 is MNHEY and CDR2 is SMNVEV in the germline V gene (reference sequence). The CDR3 is CASSLSGRYNSPLHF. CDR3 sequence (DNA): TGTGCCAGCAGTTTATCGGGGAGGTATAATTCACCCCTCCACTTT.

The sample holds one count of this clone. The chain recombines TRBV5-6 with TRBJ1-2, with D hard to call. This CDR3 contains 12 residues. The germline V gene has CDR1 SGHDT and CDR2 YYEEEE. V shed 1 base and J shed 8 bases, with 9 bases lying between them. CDR3 protein: CASSLYGRGYTF. As DNA, the CDR3 is TGTGCCAGCAGCTTGTACGGCCGGGGCTACACCTTC.

This sequence joins TRBV6-5 and TRBJ1-1, with a possible D match to TRBD1 (5 bases). This CDR3 comprises 16 residues. The germline CDR1 and CDR2 sequences are MNHEY and SVGAGI. Trimming left V 4 bases short and J 1 base short, with 16 bases between. CDR3 loop: CASSFGWGRGNTEAFF. Written as DNA, the CDR3 is TGTGCCAGCAGTTTCGGATGGGGCCGGGGGAACACTGAAGCTTTCTTT.

V usage is TRBV6-5 and J usage is TRBJ1-6, with D unclear. The CDR3 covers 15 residues. Trimming stripped 4 bases from V and 9 bases from J, with 16 bases between. Germline CDR1 and CDR2: MNHEY and SVGAGI. Here the CDR3 reads CASSLGSTLGSPLHF. As DNA, the CDR3 is TGTGCCAGCAGTTTGGGCAGCACTCTGGGTTCACCCCTCCACTTT.

V gene TRBV27 combines with J gene TRBJ1-2; D is ambiguous. The V gene's germline CDR1 is MNHEY and CDR2 SMNVEV (reference sequence). V lost 3 bases and J lost 5, with 10 bases in between. This CDR3 has 13 amino acids. The CDR3 DNA reads TGTGCCAGCAGTTTCAGGCGATGGTATGGCTACACCTTC. Its translation is CASSFRRWYGYTF.

DNA for the CDR3: TGTGCCATCCGCGGTTGGAGCAATCAGCCCCAGCATTTT. This encodes CAIRGWSNQPQHF. This chain joins TRBV28 and TRBJ1-5; D gene unclear. The CDR3 contains 13 residues. The germline V and J ends were trimmed by 10 bases and 1 base, with 11 bases remaining between them. The germline V gene has CDR1 MDHEN and CDR2 SYDVKM.

Only a few counts were recorded for this clone. Compared with germline, one end of the junction differs, possibly owing to a read error. The chain has TRBV5-4 and TRBJ1-2; D is unresolved. Per the germline V gene, CDR1 is SGHNT and CDR2 is YYREEE (reference sequence). There are 13 residues in the CDR3. CDR3 region: CASSLYGQPRRAF. The DNA for the CDR3 is TGTGCCAGCAGCTTGTACGGCCAACCTAGGCGTGCCTTC.

The V and J genes are TRBV9 and TRBJ1-5; TRBD1 is a possible D gene (6 bases). The CDR3 is made up of 15 amino acids. CDR1 SGDLS and CDR2 YYNGEE come from the germline V gene. The V end was cut by 3 bases, the J end by 3 bases, with 13 bases between. The chain's CDR3 is CASSAAGGSNQPQHF. Written as DNA, the CDR3 is TGTGCCAGCAGCGCTGCTGGGGGCTCCAATCAGCCCCAGCATTTT. The full variable domain, in which reference TRBV9 and TRBJ1-5 provide the parts outside the CDR3, is DSGVTQTPKHLITATGQRVTLRCSPRSGDLSVYWYQQSLDQGLQFLIQYYNGEERAKGNILERFSAQQFPDLHSELNLSSLELGDSALYFCASSAAGGSNQPQHFGDGTRLSIL.

This clone showed up just once. The chain is built from TRBV28 and TRBJ2-1; D call uncertain. Germline CDR1 MDHEN, CDR2 SYDVKM. The CDR3 runs 13 residues. Trimming removed 5 bases at V and 4 bases at J, with 9 bases between. The CDR3 DNA is TGTGCCAGCAGTCTCTACTTATACAATGAGCAGTTCTTC. Its protein is CASSLYLYNEQFF.

This chain uses TRBV28 with TRBJ1-2; 12 positions agree with TRBD1. V trimming: 6 bases; J trimming: 4 bases; junction bases outside the gene matches: 3. This CDR3 is built from 14 residues. Germline V gives CDR1 MDHEN, CDR2 SYDVKM. The CDR3 spells CASRGTGGAYGYTF. Written as DNA, the CDR3 is TGTGCCAGCAGGGGGACAGGGGGCGCCTATGGCTACACCTTC.

CDR3 in amino acids: CAGLSFGAAFF. The CDR3 DNA reads TGTGCCGGACTCAGCTTTGGGGCAGCTTTCTTT. The chain is built from TRBV6-1 and TRBJ1-1; D might be TRBD1 (5 bases). CDR1 is MNHNS, CDR2 SASEGT, per germline. V shed 11 bases and J shed 10 bases, with 17 bases lying between them. CDR3 length: 11 amino acids.

The chain links TRBV5-8 to TRBJ1-5, with 8 bases lining up with TRBD1. The CDR3 length is 14 residues. The V gene's germline CDR1 is SGHTS and CDR2 YDEGEE. V dropped 4 bases and J dropped 11; count of bases not matched to a gene: 11. The DNA of the CDR3 is TGTGCCAGCAGCGTGGGACAGGACGCGGGATCCCAGCATTTT. The encoded protein is CASSVGQDAGSQHF. Supplemented by reference TRBV5-8 and TRBJ1-5, the full variable domain reads EAGVTQSPTHLIKTRGQQATLRCSPISGHTSVYWYQQALGLGLQFLLWYDEGEERNRGNFPPRFSGRQFPNYSSELNVNALELEDSALYLCASSVGQDAGSQHFGDGTRLSIL.

J is TRBJ2-1 and V is TRBV9; TRBD1 matches 7 bases. Germline assignment: CDR1 SGDLS and CDR2 YYNGEE. The CDR3 covers 15 residues. V dropped 0 bases and J dropped 5; count of bases not matched to a gene: 5. Written as DNA, the CDR3 is TGTGCCAGCAGCGTAGATCTGGGACAGAACAATGAGCAGTTCTTC. Residues: CASSVDLGQNNEQFF.